Presented here are 3 T cell receptor beta chains from one specimen sequenced in a study of OX40 agonist ivuxolimab in advanced cancers. Libraries were prepared by immunoSEQ multiplex PCR; TCRdb keeps only in-frame clonotypes and omits some of them. The sample lists tens of thousands of clones, 91% occurring once. The material was CD4+ or CD8+ T cells sorted from blood, obtained in a trial of the OX40 agonist ivuxolimab. These receptor sequences come from an adult with an advanced solid tumor such as melanoma, head and neck, liver or kidney cancer.

The chain links TRBV4-3 to TRBJ2-2; TRBD2 is a possible D gene (5 bases). Trimming pared 0 bases from V and 1 base from J, leaving 9 bases between. The CDR3 length is 16 residues. CDR1 is LGHNA and CDR2 is YSLEER in the germline V gene. CDR3 region: CASSQEREQNTGELFF. CDR3 DNA: TGCGCCAGCAGCCAAGAACGGGAACAGAACACCGGGGAGCTGTTTTTT.

The chain links TRBV13 to TRBJ1-1; a possible D gene is TRBD1 (5 bases). This CDR3 has 12 amino acids. V shed 5 bases and J shed 8 bases, with 12 bases lying between them. Germline CDR1 and CDR2: PRHDT and FYEKMQ (reference sequence). CDR3 in amino acids: CASSPAGGEAFF. The CDR3 coding sequence is TGTGCCAGCAGCCCCGCCGGGGGGGAAGCTTTCTTT.

Points on this clone: Other nucleotide sequences in the sample specify the same CDR3. V and J are TRBV2 and TRBJ2-7; D unresolved. The CDR3 loop spans 12 amino acids. From germline, CDR1 is SNHLY and CDR2 FYNNEI. V lost 3 bases, J lost 4 bases, and 7 bases lay in between. The CDR3 region is CASSDRSYEQYF. In DNA form, the CDR3 reads TGTGCCAGCAGTGACCGGTCATACGAGCAGTACTTC.